This T cell receptor (beta chain) appears in the sequencing data of a study of identifying expanded T cells in peripheral blood. Study-wide results and caveats: Differentially abundant clones: about 1.2 between replicates, about 17 at two to three weeks, 19 at four. Across healthy donors, higher total template counts meant significantly greater roughly 2-week count variance.

CDR3 size: 15 residues. V shed 0 bases and J shed 5 bases, with 12 bases lying between them. Germline V gene sequence: CDR1 SGHTS, CDR2 YDEGEE. Worth noting for this clone: What it recognizes is unknown.

No infections or other immune events were documented during collection. Assay used: immunoSEQ multiplex PCR; TCRdb lists only in-frame clones, some missing. The data contain 60,000 or so clones, about four fifths of them seen just once; the ten biggest clones take up about 18%. This clonotype was obtained from a person between 18 and 75 years old in good health. Sequenced input: blood. The chain links TRBV5-8 to TRBJ2-1; possibly TRBD1 for D (5 bases). The CDR3 DNA reads as TGTGCCAGCAGCTTGGAGCAGGGCGGAAACAATGAGCAGTTCTTC. Protein product: CASSLEQGGNNEQFF.